This T cell receptor (beta chain) is from a study of cytomegalovirus exposure and HLA in healthy donors. Study overall: Caucasian-associated ancestry cluster membership applied to 75% to 85% of several hundred genotyped donors.

As for this clone: Its antigen is as yet unknown.

Participants comprised healthy donors of bone marrow. Study findings and constraints: A later analysis reportedly found fewer N-insertions in an Asian-associated ancestry cluster than the approximately 700-donor mean. Reported results showed that the classifier diagnosed cytomegalovirus status with high specificity and sensitivity.

The PCR had 60 Vbeta and 13 Jbeta primers. The assay was immunoSEQ multiplex PCR, and TCRdb's table has in-frame clones only and misses some. The sample yields about 98,000 clones, over 65% seen once. The clonotype originates from a man aged 60-69 years in good health and CMV-seropositive. The sequenced sample consisted of PBMCs.

The DNA of the CDR3 is TGTGCCAGCAGCTTAGACGTCAGTTGGTCCGGAAACACCATATATTTT. It specifies CASSLDVSWSGNTIYF. The V and J genes are TRBV11-2 and TRBJ1-3; D is uncertain. The germline V and J ends were trimmed by 0 bases and 4 bases, with 13 bases remaining between them. The CDR3 contains 16 residues. Per germline, CDR1 SGHAT and CDR2 FQNNGV.